The T cell receptor beta chain described here comes from a study of blood T cells in healthy people across ages. On the study more broadly: Template switching caught about one barcoded beta molecule for each two T cells.

The second PCR ran about 6 to 11 cycles with a sample-barcoded 5' primer and J-beta primers. Using its own MiXCR run on the 5' RACE reads, TCRdb lists one record per CDR3 protein. The data show about 1.4 million distinct CDR3 sequences, 59% seen once. Germline V gene data show CDR1 as SQVTM and CDR2 as ANQGSEA. Trimming left V 2 bases short and J 13 bases short, with 20 bases between. This CDR3 is built from 13 residues. The chain uses TRBV29-1 and TRBJ1-2; tentatively, D is TRBD1 (6 bases). The sequence derives from a man aged 18 to 30 in good health. Sequenced: blood. The CDR3 DNA reads TGCAGCGTTGAACCAACCGGGGGGGCCCTAAGCACCTTC. It encodes CSVEPTGGALSTF.